This is a list of T cell receptor beta chains from one sample in a study of graft-versus-host responses after intestinal transplantation. What these receptors recognize is not known. Assay used: immunoSEQ multiplex PCR; TCRdb lists only in-frame clones, some missing. The sample lists fewer than 95,000 clones, 94% seen once, with around 0.19% in the top ten. The source material was unstimulated CD4+ T cells sorted from spleen or lymph node cells, sampled before transplant. All receptors come from a human donor who was the organ donor for an intestinal transplant. The CDR3 runs from the conserved cysteine through the conserved F or W. The D gene is left open where the match is weak. Clone size, where shown, is once, few, many, or a class for clones that have expanded.

CDR3 protein,CDR3 DNA,V gene,D gene,clone size,J gene
CASSYRSRQGYGYTF,TGTGCCAGCAGTTACAGAAGCAGGCAGGGCTATGGCTACACCTTC,TRBV6-5,.,.,TRBJ1-2
CAWSQNGGSNQPQHF,TGTGCCTGGAGTCAGAACGGGGGCTCCAATCAGCCCCAGCATTTT,TRBV30,.,.,TRBJ1-5
CASTGGGVGTEAFF,TGTGCCAGCACCGGGGGGGGAGTTGGCACTGAAGCTTTCTTT,TRBV28,.,.,TRBJ1-1
CASSRGQYLNTEAFF,TGTGCCAGCAGTCGGGGACAGTACTTGAACACTGAAGCTTTCTTT,TRBV6-1,TRBD1,.,TRBJ1-1
CASSRGDRVNEQFF,TGTGCCAGCAGCCGAGGGGACAGGGTCAATGAGCAGTTCTTC,TRBV9,TRBD1,.,TRBJ2-1
CASSIRQGYGETQYF,TGTGCCAGCAGCATACGACAGGGCTACGGGGAGACCCAGTACTTC,TRBV9,TRBD1,.,TRBJ2-5
CASSGYRGGNQPQHF,TGTGCCAGCAGTGGGTATAGAGGGGGAAATCAGCCCCAGCATTTT,TRBV6-1,.,.,TRBJ1-5
CASKESGVSSPLHF,TGTGCCAGTAAGGAGTCAGGGGTGAGTTCACCCCTCCACTTT,TRBV19,.,.,TRBJ1-6
CASRRDRFSGQPQHF,TGTGCCAGTAGACGAGACAGGTTCTCGGGTCAGCCCCAGCATTTT,TRBV19,.,.,TRBJ1-5
CASSFFVIDTQYF,TGTGCCAGCAGCTTCTTCGTTATAGATACGCAGTATTTT,TRBV5-6,.,.,TRBJ2-3
CSVKQGALGYGYTF,TGCAGCGTCAAACAGGGGGCGCTCGGCTATGGCTACACCTTC,TRBV29-1,TRBD1,.,TRBJ1-2
CASSIRPGGPRELFF,TGTGCCAGTAGTATAAGGCCGGGGGGGCCCCGGGAGCTGTTTTTT,TRBV19,TRBD2,.,TRBJ2-2
CASSTLRKQETQYF,TGTGCCAGCAGCACCCTGAGGAAACAAGAGACCCAGTACTTC,TRBV21-1,.,.,TRBJ2-5
CASSLRTGGPYEQYF,TGTGCCAGCAGCTTAAGGACAGGGGGCCCCTACGAGCAGTACTTC,TRBV11-2,TRBD1,once,TRBJ2-7
CAWSVLWTGANVLTF,TGTGCCTGGAGTGTACTTTGGACTGGGGCCAACGTCCTGACTTTC,TRBV30,.,.,TRBJ2-6
CASSLRRGTNEQFF,TGTGCCAGCAGTTTAAGGCGAGGGACCAATGAGCAGTTCTTC,TRBV6-5,.,.,TRBJ2-1
CASNPSGFQPQHF,TGTGCCAGCAACCCCTCAGGGTTTCAGCCCCAGCATTTT,TRBV6-5,.,.,TRBJ1-5
CASSPPGLDYNEQFF,TGTGCCAGCAGCCCCCCGGGACTAGACTACAATGAGCAGTTCTTC,TRBV6-1,TRBD2,.,TRBJ2-1
CASSLGVNTEAFF,TGCGCCAGCAGCTTGGGGGTGAACACTGAAGCTTTCTTT,TRBV5-1,.,.,TRBJ1-1
CASSLTQGAYETQYF,TGTGCCAGCAGTTTAACACAGGGGGCGTATGAGACCCAGTACTTC,TRBV27,TRBD1,.,TRBJ2-5